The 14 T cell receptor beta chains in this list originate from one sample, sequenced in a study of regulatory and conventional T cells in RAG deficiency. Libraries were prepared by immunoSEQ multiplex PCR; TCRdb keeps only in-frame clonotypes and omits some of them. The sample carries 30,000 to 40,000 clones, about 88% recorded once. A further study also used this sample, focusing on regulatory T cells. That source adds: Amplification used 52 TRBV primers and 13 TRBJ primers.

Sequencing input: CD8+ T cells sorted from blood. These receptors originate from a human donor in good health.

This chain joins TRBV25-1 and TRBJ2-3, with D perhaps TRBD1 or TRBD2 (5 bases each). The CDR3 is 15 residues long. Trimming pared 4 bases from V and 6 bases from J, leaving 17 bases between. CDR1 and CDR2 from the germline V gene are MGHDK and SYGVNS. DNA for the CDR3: TGTGCCAGCAGTGGAGGGGTACATATTGGCGATACGCAGTATTTT. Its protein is CASSGGVHIGDTQYF. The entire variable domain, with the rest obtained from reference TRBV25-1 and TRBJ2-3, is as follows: EADIYQTPRYLVIGTGKKITLECSQTMGHDKMYWYQQDPGMELHLIHYSYGVNSTEKGDLSSESTVSRIRTEHFPLTLESARPSHTSQYLCASSGGVHIGDTQYFGPGTRLTVL.

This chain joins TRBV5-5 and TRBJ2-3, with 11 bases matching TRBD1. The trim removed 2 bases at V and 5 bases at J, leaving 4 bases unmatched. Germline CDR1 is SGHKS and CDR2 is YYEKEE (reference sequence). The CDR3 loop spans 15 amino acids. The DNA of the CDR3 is TGTGCCAGCAGCTTTGGACAGGGGGCAGGAGATACGCAGTATTTT. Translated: CASSFGQGAGDTQYF.

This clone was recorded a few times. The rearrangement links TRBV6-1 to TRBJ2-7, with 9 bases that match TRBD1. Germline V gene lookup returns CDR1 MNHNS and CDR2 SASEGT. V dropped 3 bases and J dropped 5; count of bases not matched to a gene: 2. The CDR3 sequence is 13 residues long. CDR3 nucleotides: TGTGCCAGCAGTGATGACAGGGGGGACGAGCAGTACTTC. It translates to CASSDDRGDEQYF.

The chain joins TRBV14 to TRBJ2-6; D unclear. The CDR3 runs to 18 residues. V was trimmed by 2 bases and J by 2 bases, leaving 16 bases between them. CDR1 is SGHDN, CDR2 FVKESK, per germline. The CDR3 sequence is CASSQKTFIYAGANVLTF. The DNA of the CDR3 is TGTGCCAGCAGCCAAAAAACATTTATTTATGCTGGGGCCAACGTCCTGACTTTC.

Written as DNA, the CDR3 is TGTGCCAGCTCACGAACGGGACAGGGGGCGCGGGAGCAGTACTTC. Amino acid sequence: CASSRTGQGAREQYF. The rearrangement joins TRBV18 to TRBJ2-7, with TRBD1 identical over 12 bases. The CDR3 sequence is 15 residues long. Unmatched junction bases numbered 8, after V lost 4 bases and J lost 7 bases. CDR1 is KGHSH and CDR2 is LQKENI in the germline V gene.

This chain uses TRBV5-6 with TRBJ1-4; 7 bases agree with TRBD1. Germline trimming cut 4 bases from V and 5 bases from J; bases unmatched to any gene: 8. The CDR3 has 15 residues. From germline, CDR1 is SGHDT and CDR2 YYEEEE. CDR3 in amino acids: CASSLSPGQNEKLFF. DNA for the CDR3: TGTGCCAGCAGCCTCTCTCCGGGACAGAATGAAAAACTGTTTTTT.

The CDR3 sequence: CASSTNAADYEQYF. CDR3 bases: TGCGCCAGCAGCACTAACGCCGCGGACTACGAGCAGTACTTC. The rearrangement links TRBV5-1 to TRBJ2-7; D gene ambiguous. Trimming cost V 4 bases and J 3 bases, with 14 bases left between them. Per germline, CDR1 SGHRS and CDR2 YFSETQ. The CDR3 totals 14 residues.

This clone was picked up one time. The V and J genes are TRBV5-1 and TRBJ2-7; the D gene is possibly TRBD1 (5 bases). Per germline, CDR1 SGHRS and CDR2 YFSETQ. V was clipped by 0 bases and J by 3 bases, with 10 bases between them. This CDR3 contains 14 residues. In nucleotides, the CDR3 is TGCGCCAGCAGCTTGGCAGGGTTAAACTACGAGCAGTACTTC. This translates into CASSLAGLNYEQYF.

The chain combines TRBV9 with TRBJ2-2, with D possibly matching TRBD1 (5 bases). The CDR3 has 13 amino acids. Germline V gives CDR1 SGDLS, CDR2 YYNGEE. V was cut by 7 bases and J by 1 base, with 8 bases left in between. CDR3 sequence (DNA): TGTGCCAGCCAGGACATGAACACCGGGGAGCTGTTTTTT. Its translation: CASQDMNTGELFF.

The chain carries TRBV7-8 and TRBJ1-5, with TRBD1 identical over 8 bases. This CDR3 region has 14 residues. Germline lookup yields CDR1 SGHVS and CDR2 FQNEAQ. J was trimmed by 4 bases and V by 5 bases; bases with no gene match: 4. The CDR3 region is CASSTNRGNQPQHF. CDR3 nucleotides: TGTGCCAGCAGCACAAACAGGGGGAATCAGCCCCAGCATTTT.

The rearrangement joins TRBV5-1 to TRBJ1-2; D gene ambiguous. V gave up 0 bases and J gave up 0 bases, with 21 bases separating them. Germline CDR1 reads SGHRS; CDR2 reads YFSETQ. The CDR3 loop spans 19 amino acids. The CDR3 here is CASSLDWVDQIKPNYGYTF. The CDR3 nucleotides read TGCGCCAGCAGCTTGGATTGGGTAGATCAGATCAAGCCTAACTATGGCTACACCTTC.

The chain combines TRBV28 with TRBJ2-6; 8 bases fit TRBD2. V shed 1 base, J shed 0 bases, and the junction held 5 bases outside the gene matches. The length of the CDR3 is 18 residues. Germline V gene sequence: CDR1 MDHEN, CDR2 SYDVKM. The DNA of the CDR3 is TGTGCCAGCAGTTTATCCTTGCGGGAGGACTCTGGGGCCAACGTCCTGACTTTC. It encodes CASSLSLREDSGANVLTF. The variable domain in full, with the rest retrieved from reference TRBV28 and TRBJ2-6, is DVKVTQSSRYLVKRTGEKVFLECVQDMDHENMFWYRQDPGLGLRLIYFSYDVKMKEKGDIPEGYSVSREKKERFSLILESASTNQTSMYLCASSLSLREDSGANVLTFGAGSRLTVL.

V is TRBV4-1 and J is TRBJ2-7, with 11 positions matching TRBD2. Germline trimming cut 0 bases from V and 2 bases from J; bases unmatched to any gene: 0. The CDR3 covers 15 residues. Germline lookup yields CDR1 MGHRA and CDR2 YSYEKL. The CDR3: CASSQELAGAYEQYF. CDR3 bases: TGCGCCAGCAGCCAAGAACTAGCGGGAGCCTACGAGCAGTACTTC.

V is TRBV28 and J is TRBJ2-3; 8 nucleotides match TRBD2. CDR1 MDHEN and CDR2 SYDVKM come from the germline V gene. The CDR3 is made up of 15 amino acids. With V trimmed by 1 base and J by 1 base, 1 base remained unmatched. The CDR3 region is CASSLSTSGTDTQYF. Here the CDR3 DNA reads TGTGCCAGCAGTTTATCGACTAGCGGCACAGATACGCAGTATTTT.